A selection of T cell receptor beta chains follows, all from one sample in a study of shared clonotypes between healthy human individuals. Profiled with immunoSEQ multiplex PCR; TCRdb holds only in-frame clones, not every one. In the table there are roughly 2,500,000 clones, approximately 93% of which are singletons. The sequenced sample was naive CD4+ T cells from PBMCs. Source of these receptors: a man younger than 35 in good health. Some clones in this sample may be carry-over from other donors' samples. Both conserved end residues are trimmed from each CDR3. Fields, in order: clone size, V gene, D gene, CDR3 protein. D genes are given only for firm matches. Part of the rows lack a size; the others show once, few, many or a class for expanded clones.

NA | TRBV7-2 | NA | ASSLTRANYGYT
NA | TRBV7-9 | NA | ASSFTAGNEQF
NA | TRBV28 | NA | ASSFLRGQRSYGYT
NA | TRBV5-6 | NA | ASSSDIGETQY
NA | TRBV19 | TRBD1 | ASSTTGGYTDTQY
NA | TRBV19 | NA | ASSTGPAVLGGT
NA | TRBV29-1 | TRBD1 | SVIRDRGIGYT
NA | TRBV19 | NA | ASSVPKAGAKNIQY
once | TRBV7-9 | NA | ASSPEGGRDTQY
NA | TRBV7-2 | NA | ASSPGGGNYGYT
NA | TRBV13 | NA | ASSPGGGRPGYT
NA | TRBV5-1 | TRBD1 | ASSSLTGGSGYT
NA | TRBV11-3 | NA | ASSARGGEKLF
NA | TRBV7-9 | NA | ASSSTRDTEAF
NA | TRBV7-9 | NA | ASSLETGNQPQH
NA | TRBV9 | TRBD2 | ASSVGIAGGPPQETQY
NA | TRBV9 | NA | ASSVVGSSYEQY
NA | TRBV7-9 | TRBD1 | ASSLLGTGYQETQY
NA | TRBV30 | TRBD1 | AWRGTGARETQY
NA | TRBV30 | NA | AWSVGSATQETQY
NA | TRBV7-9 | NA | ASSLLQGTTEAF
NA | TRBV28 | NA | ATRSGPYNEQF
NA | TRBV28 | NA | ASSSPRTGELF
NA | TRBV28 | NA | ASSLSGRAQETQY